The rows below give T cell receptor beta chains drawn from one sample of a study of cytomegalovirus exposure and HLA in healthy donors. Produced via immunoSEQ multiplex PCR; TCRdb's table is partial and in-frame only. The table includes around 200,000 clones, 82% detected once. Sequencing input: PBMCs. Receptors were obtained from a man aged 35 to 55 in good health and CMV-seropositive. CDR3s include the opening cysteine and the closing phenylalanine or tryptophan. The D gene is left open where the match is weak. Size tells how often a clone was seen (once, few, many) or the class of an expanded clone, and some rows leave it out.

cdr3_nt: TGTGCCAGCTCACCGTCTTTGCGGGAGGTAGCCGAGACCCAGTACTTC
cdr3_aa: CASSPSLREVAETQYF
clone_size: once
d_call: TRBD2
v_call: TRBV18
j_call: TRBJ2-5

cdr3_nt: TGTGCCAGCAGTTTATTAAGGGGGCGCGAGGGCTATGGCTACACCTTC
cdr3_aa: CASSLLRGREGYGYTF
clone_size: .
d_call: TRBD1
v_call: TRBV28
j_call: TRBJ1-2

cdr3_nt: TGTGCCAGCAGCGTAGTATCAGGTACAGATACGCAGTATTTT
cdr3_aa: CASSVVSGTDTQYF
clone_size: few
d_call: .
v_call: TRBV9
j_call: TRBJ2-3

cdr3_nt: TGCGCCAGCAGTGGTGGGGTAGCGGGGGCCAACGTCCTGACTTTC
cdr3_aa: CASSGGVAGANVLTF
clone_size: .
d_call: .
v_call: TRBV10-1
j_call: TRBJ2-6

cdr3_nt: TGTGCCAGCAGGAATAGCGGGAGTGGTAATGAGCAGTTCTTC
cdr3_aa: CASRNSGSGNEQFF
clone_size: .
d_call: TRBD2
v_call: TRBV6-5
j_call: TRBJ2-1

cdr3_nt: TGTGCCAGCAGCTTGGGGCCGGGGAACACTGAAGCTTTCTTT
cdr3_aa: CASSLGPGNTEAFF
clone_size: .
d_call: .
v_call: TRBV5-6
j_call: TRBJ1-1

cdr3_nt: TGTGCCAGCACCCAACAGGGTTCGCCTCAGCCCCAGCATTTT
cdr3_aa: CASTQQGSPQPQHF
clone_size: .
d_call: .
v_call: TRBV7-9
j_call: TRBJ1-5

cdr3_nt: TGCAGCGTCGCGGAAAGCTCCTACAATGAGCAGTTCTTC
cdr3_aa: CSVAESSYNEQFF
clone_size: .
d_call: .
v_call: TRBV29-1
j_call: TRBJ2-1

cdr3_nt: TGCGCCAGCAGCTCGGACAGGGGATACGATGAAGCTTTCTTT
cdr3_aa: CASSSDRGYDEAFF
clone_size: few
d_call: TRBD1
v_call: TRBV5-1
j_call: TRBJ1-1

cdr3_nt: TGTGCCAGCAGTGAAGGACAGGGTAGGGCTTTCTTT
cdr3_aa: CASSEGQGRAFF
clone_size: .
d_call: TRBD1
v_call: TRBV6-1
j_call: TRBJ1-1

cdr3_nt: TGTGCTAGTGGTTTGGTCCCCGGGACAGGAGTCTATGGCTACACCTTC
cdr3_aa: CASGLVPGTGVYGYTF
clone_size: .
d_call: TRBD1
v_call: TRBV12-5
j_call: TRBJ1-2

cdr3_nt: TGTGCCAGCAGTGACGCTAGGGGTTGGCAAGAGACCCAGTACTTC
cdr3_aa: CASSDARGWQETQYF
clone_size: .
d_call: .
v_call: TRBV28
j_call: TRBJ2-5

cdr3_nt: TGTGCCAGTAGTGTCCAACCGGGACTAGCGTTCATCAATGAGCAGTTCTTC
cdr3_aa: CASSVQPGLAFINEQFF
clone_size: .
d_call: TRBD2
v_call: TRBV19
j_call: TRBJ2-1

cdr3_nt: TGTGCCAGCAGCGTAGGGTTACAGGAGAATGAAAAACTGTTTTTT
cdr3_aa: CASSVGLQENEKLFF
clone_size: .
d_call: .
v_call: TRBV9
j_call: TRBJ1-4

cdr3_nt: TGCGCCAGCAGTGGGACACCCTCCACCCTTGAAGCTTTCTTT
cdr3_aa: CASSGTPSTLEAFF
clone_size: .
d_call: .
v_call: TRBV10-1
j_call: TRBJ1-1

cdr3_nt: TGCGCCAGCAGGGATCCCAGGGTGGAAAACTATGGCTACACCTTC
cdr3_aa: CASRDPRVENYGYTF
clone_size: .
d_call: .
v_call: TRBV10-2
j_call: TRBJ1-2

cdr3_nt: TGTGCCAGCAGCATACAGGGGGAGTTCTATGGCTACACCTTC
cdr3_aa: CASSIQGEFYGYTF
clone_size: .
d_call: TRBD1
v_call: TRBV11-3
j_call: TRBJ1-2

cdr3_nt: TGTGCCAGCAGTGAAGACAGGGGCACGACTGAAGCTTTCTTT
cdr3_aa: CASSEDRGTTEAFF
clone_size: .
d_call: TRBD1
v_call: TRBV25-1
j_call: TRBJ1-1

cdr3_nt: TGTGCCAGCAGTTTATGGGACAGGGGGCGCTTC
cdr3_aa: CASSLWDRGRF
clone_size: .
d_call: TRBD1
v_call: TRBV27
j_call: TRBJ1-2

cdr3_nt: TGTGCCAGCAGCTTAAACGCGGGCTCCTACAATGAGCAGTTCTTC
cdr3_aa: CASSLNAGSYNEQFF
clone_size: .
d_call: .
v_call: TRBV7-2
j_call: TRBJ2-1

cdr3_nt: TGTGCCAGCAGTCGTGGGACTAGTGGTGAGCAGTTCTTC
cdr3_aa: CASSRGTSGEQFF
clone_size: .
d_call: TRBD2
v_call: TRBV7-3
j_call: TRBJ2-1

cdr3_nt: TGCGCCAGCAGCACTACTAGCGGGAGCGGTAATGAGCAGTTCTTC
cdr3_aa: CASSTTSGSGNEQFF
clone_size: .
d_call: TRBD2
v_call: TRBV5-1
j_call: TRBJ2-1

cdr3_nt: TGCAGCGTTGAAGGGGTAGCGGGAGGGCCCACGAACACCGGGGAGCTGTTTTTT
cdr3_aa: CSVEGVAGGPTNTGELFF
clone_size: .
d_call: TRBD2
v_call: TRBV29-1
j_call: TRBJ2-2

cdr3_nt: TGTGCCAGCAGCTCAGGACAGGGAACCTACGAGCAGTACTTC
cdr3_aa: CASSSGQGTYEQYF
clone_size: .
d_call: TRBD1
v_call: TRBV7-9
j_call: TRBJ2-7

cdr3_nt: TGTGCCAGCGCAGGGCCGCGCGGAGGCTACACCTTC
cdr3_aa: CASAGPRGGYTF
clone_size: .
d_call: .
v_call: TRBV19
j_call: TRBJ1-2

cdr3_nt: TGTGCCGGTAGCGGACCTACCCAGGATACGCAGTATTTT
cdr3_aa: CAGSGPTQDTQYF
clone_size: .
d_call: .
v_call: TRBV11-2
j_call: TRBJ2-3

cdr3_nt: TGTGCCAGTAGTTGGGGACAGGGCCAAAGCAATCAGCCCCAGCATTTT
cdr3_aa: CASSWGQGQSNQPQHF
clone_size: .
d_call: TRBD1
v_call: TRBV19
j_call: TRBJ1-5

cdr3_nt: TGTGCCAGCAGCGTAGGGGCTAGCGGACAAGAGACCCAGTACTTC
cdr3_aa: CASSVGASGQETQYF
clone_size: .
d_call: TRBD2
v_call: TRBV9
j_call: TRBJ2-5

cdr3_nt: TGTGCCAGCTCACTGAGGGACAGGTCCACAGATACGCAGTATTTT
cdr3_aa: CASSLRDRSTDTQYF
clone_size: .
d_call: TRBD1
v_call: TRBV18
j_call: TRBJ2-3

cdr3_nt: TGTGCCAGCAGCTTAGCGACACAAACTGAAGCTTTCTTT
cdr3_aa: CASSLATQTEAFF
clone_size: .
d_call: .
v_call: TRBV7-9
j_call: TRBJ1-1

cdr3_nt: TGTGCCAGCGGACAGGGCGGCTACGAGCAGTACTTC
cdr3_aa: CASGQGGYEQYF
clone_size: .
d_call: TRBD1
v_call: TRBV6-5
j_call: TRBJ2-7

cdr3_nt: TGTGCCAGCAGCTCTAGCCGGGACAGGAGTTACGAGCAGTACTTC
cdr3_aa: CASSSSRDRSYEQYF
clone_size: .
d_call: TRBD1
v_call: TRBV11-2
j_call: TRBJ2-7

cdr3_nt: TGTGCCAGCAGCTTGAGGGGTATAGACTATGGCTACACCTTC
cdr3_aa: CASSLRGIDYGYTF
clone_size: once
d_call: .
v_call: TRBV5-5
j_call: TRBJ1-2

cdr3_nt: TGCGCCAGCAGCTCTAGCGGACTGAGCTCCTACAATGAGCAGTTCTTC
cdr3_aa: CASSSSGLSSYNEQFF
clone_size: .
d_call: TRBD2
v_call: TRBV5-1
j_call: TRBJ2-1

cdr3_nt: TGTGCCAGCAGTCCCAACAGCTTCTCTGGAAACACCATATATTTT
cdr3_aa: CASSPNSFSGNTIYF
clone_size: .
d_call: .
v_call: TRBV27
j_call: TRBJ1-3

cdr3_nt: TGTGCCAGCAGCTTGGTAGGGGGCGAGCAGTACTTC
cdr3_aa: CASSLVGGEQYF
clone_size: few
d_call: .
v_call: TRBV5-4
j_call: TRBJ2-7

cdr3_nt: TGTGCCAGTAGTAGGCCCACCCTGAACACCGGGGAGCTGTTTTTT
cdr3_aa: CASSRPTLNTGELFF
clone_size: .
d_call: .
v_call: TRBV19
j_call: TRBJ2-2

cdr3_nt: TGTGCCAGCGGCCCGGCAGGGGTTGGAAACACCATATATTTT
cdr3_aa: CASGPAGVGNTIYF
clone_size: .
d_call: .
v_call: TRBV6-5
j_call: TRBJ1-3

cdr3_nt: TGTGCCAGCAGTTACCAACAGGGAGAGACCCAGTACTTC
cdr3_aa: CASSYQQGETQYF
clone_size: .
d_call: .
v_call: TRBV27
j_call: TRBJ2-5

cdr3_nt: TGCGCCAGCAGCCAAGGGACAGGGTTTCACGAGCAGTACTTC
cdr3_aa: CASSQGTGFHEQYF
clone_size: .
d_call: TRBD1
v_call: TRBV4-1
j_call: TRBJ2-7

cdr3_nt: TGCGCCAGCAGTGGGGTTGGACAGGGGTACAATGAGCAGTTCTTC
cdr3_aa: CASSGVGQGYNEQFF
clone_size: .
d_call: TRBD1
v_call: TRBV10-1
j_call: TRBJ2-1

cdr3_nt: TGTGCCAGCAGCGAGACTAGCGGGGGACCCTACGAGCAGTACTTC
cdr3_aa: CASSETSGGPYEQYF
clone_size: once
d_call: TRBD2
v_call: TRBV7-3
j_call: TRBJ2-7

cdr3_nt: TGTGCCAGCACCTACCGGGACAGCCAGATCTATGGCTACACCTTC
cdr3_aa: CASTYRDSQIYGYTF
clone_size: .
d_call: TRBD1
v_call: TRBV6-6
j_call: TRBJ1-2

cdr3_nt: TGTGCCAGCAGCACCCGGACAGGGGGCGCGAACACCGGGGAGCTGTTTTTT
cdr3_aa: CASSTRTGGANTGELFF
clone_size: .
d_call: TRBD1
v_call: TRBV7-9
j_call: TRBJ2-2

cdr3_nt: TGTGCCAGCGGCGGGGGGCGGAATCAGCCCCAGCATTTT
cdr3_aa: CASGGGRNQPQHF
clone_size: .
d_call: .
v_call: TRBV6-5
j_call: TRBJ1-5

cdr3_nt: TGTGCCAGCAGCTCCCTTCCGGGGGGAGGAGAGACCCAGTACTTC
cdr3_aa: CASSSLPGGGETQYF
clone_size: .
d_call: TRBD2
v_call: TRBV7-9
j_call: TRBJ2-5